This is a list of T cell receptor beta chains from one sample in a study of blood T cell repertoires in COVID-19. The repertoire was sequenced with immunoSEQ multiplex PCR; TCRdb's copy has only in-frame clones and lacks some. The sample lists 250,000 to 350,000 clones, approximately 90% occurring once. The sequenced sample consisted of peripheral blood. The receptors stem from a man aged 18 to 30 with active or convalescent COVID-19. Each CDR3 is given with its conserved first and last residue. Fields, in order: V gene, D gene, clone size, J gene, CDR3 DNA, CDR3 protein. D genes are given only for firm matches. Expanded clones are given a class, and other clones once, few, many or no size at all.

>TRBV18|.|.|TRBJ2-1
TGTGCCAGCTCACCCCAGGGGGGCGGAAGCTTCTACAATGAGCAGTTCTTC
CASSPQGGGSFYNEQFF
>TRBV27|.|few|TRBJ1-1
TGTGCCAGCAGTTTTACACCCATCGACAGGAACACTGAAGCTTTCTTT
CASSFTPIDRNTEAFF
>TRBV27|.|.|TRBJ1-6
TGTGCCAGCAGTTTTAATTGGGGCATAGGTTCACCCCTCCACTTT
CASSFNWGIGSPLHF
>TRBV7-2|.|few|TRBJ1-1
TGTGCCAGCAGCGACTTAGTTACCCAGAACACTGAAGCTTTCTTT
CASSDLVTQNTEAFF
>TRBV4-3|.|.|TRBJ1-2
TGCGCCAGCAGCCAAGACGCGGGATCTAACTATGGCTACACCTTC
CASSQDAGSNYGYTF
>TRBV7-9|.|.|TRBJ2-2
TGTGCCAGCAGCTTAGGTGGCAGATTCACCGGGGAGCTGTTTTTT
CASSLGGRFTGELFF
>TRBV11-2|.|.|TRBJ2-1
TGTGCCAGCAGTCCTCAGGGCAATGAGCAGTTCTTC
CASSPQGNEQFF
>TRBV3-1/TRBV3-2|TRBD2|.|TRBJ2-1
TGTGCCAGCAGCCAGGGGACTAGGGGGATCCTCCAGTCCTACAATGAGCAGTTCTTC
CASSQGTRGILQSYNEQFF
>TRBV14|TRBD2|.|TRBJ2-3
TGTGCCAGCAGCCGTCGACTAGCGGGGGGCTGGACTTACACAGATACGCAGTATTTT
CASSRRLAGGWTYTDTQYF
>TRBV15|.|.|TRBJ1-5
TGTGCCACCAGCAGAGGAATACAGGGCTTTGGGAATCAGCCCCAGCATTTT
CATSRGIQGFGNQPQHF
>TRBV29-1|.|.|TRBJ1-5
TGCAGCGTTGGCGACCCCGGGTCCCAGCATTTT
CSVGDPGSQHF
>TRBV27|TRBD1|.|TRBJ1-2
TGTGCCAGCAGTTTAACAGGGGGGAACTATGGCTACACCTTC
CASSLTGGNYGYTF
>TRBV6-5|.|.|TRBJ2-7
TGTGCCAGCAGATCCGACAGGCGCGAGCAGTACTTC
CASRSDRREQYF
>TRBV6-4|TRBD1|.|TRBJ2-2
TGTGCCAGCAGCCCAGACAGGGTTACCGGGGAGCTGTTTTTT
CASSPDRVTGELFF
>TRBV2|.|once|TRBJ1-2
TGTGCCAGCAACTACCAGGGTGGTGGCTACACCTTC
CASNYQGGGYTF
>TRBV5-1|.|.|TRBJ1-4
TGCGCCAGCAGCTTGGATCCAGCAACTAATGAAAAACTGTTTTTT
CASSLDPATNEKLFF
>TRBV25-1|.|.|TRBJ1-2
TGTGCCAGCAGTGAATTTGGCAGGTCCCCCTATGGCTACACCTTC
CASSEFGRSPYGYTF
>TRBV18|.|.|TRBJ1-2
TGTGCCAGCTCAAAAAAAGATTCCGGTGGCTACACCTTC
CASSKKDSGGYTF
>TRBV11-2|.|.|TRBJ2-3
TGTGCCAGCAGCTTACGTTTCCAGGGTACAGATACGCAGTATTTT
CASSLRFQGTDTQYF
>TRBV12-5|TRBD1|.|TRBJ2-5
TGTGCTAGTGGTTTGGTACTCACCGACAGGGAACTGCCTGAGACCCAGTACTTC
CASGLVLTDRELPETQYF
>TRBV19|.|.|TRBJ2-5
TGTGCCAGTAGTGCACAGGGTAGGGAGACCCAGTACTTC
CASSAQGRETQYF
>TRBV9|.|.|TRBJ2-1
TGTGCCAGCAGCCCCCCGAGCTCCTACAATGAGCAGTTCTTC
CASSPPSSYNEQFF
>TRBV5-5|.|.|TRBJ1-1
TGTGCCAGCAGCTGGTCAGGCGCTGAAGCTTTCTTT
CASSWSGAEAFF
>TRBV15|.|.|TRBJ2-5
TGTGCCACCAGCAGAGGCGACAGGCTGGGAGAAGAGACCCAGTACTTC
CATSRGDRLGEETQYF
>TRBV27|TRBD2|.|TRBJ2-1
TGTGCCAGCAGTTATCTAGCGGGGGGGCCCGCTGAGCAGTTCTTC
CASSYLAGGPAEQFF
>TRBV5-1|.|.|TRBJ2-7
TGCGCCAGCAGCTTGGACGAGAACCTACTACGCGAGCAGTACTTC
CASSLDENLLREQYF
>TRBV6-6|.|.|TRBJ1-2
TGTGCCAGCAGTTACCGGGACACTAACTATGGCTACACCTTC
CASSYRDTNYGYTF
>TRBV6-4|.|.|TRBJ1-2
TGTGCCAGCAGTGAACGGGACACAAGCTATGGCTACACCTTC
CASSERDTSYGYTF
>TRBV19|TRBD1|.|TRBJ2-1
TGTGCCAGTAGGCCTCATACAGGGGCTTCCTACAATGAGCAGTTCTTC
CASRPHTGASYNEQFF
>TRBV29-1|.|.|TRBJ1-4
TGCAGCGTGGGCCCGGGGGGGGCGAATGAAAAACTGTTTTTT
CSVGPGGANEKLFF
>TRBV7-9|TRBD2|.|TRBJ2-1
TGTGCCAGCAGCTTAGTATCCAGCGGGATAGGTAATGAGCAGTTCTTC
CASSLVSSGIGNEQFF
>TRBV27|TRBD1|.|TRBJ2-7
TGTGCCAGCAGACCGGGACAGGGGTTCTACGAGCAGTACTTC
CASRPGQGFYEQYF
>TRBV4-1|TRBD1|.|TRBJ1-1
TGCGCCAGCAGCCAAGTTAGAACAGGGGGAGGTACTGAAGCTTTCTTT
CASSQVRTGGGTEAFF
>TRBV24-1|TRBD2|.|TRBJ2-7
TGTGCCACCTCAGACCACGGGGGACTAGCGGGAAATGAGCAGTACTTC
CATSDHGGLAGNEQYF